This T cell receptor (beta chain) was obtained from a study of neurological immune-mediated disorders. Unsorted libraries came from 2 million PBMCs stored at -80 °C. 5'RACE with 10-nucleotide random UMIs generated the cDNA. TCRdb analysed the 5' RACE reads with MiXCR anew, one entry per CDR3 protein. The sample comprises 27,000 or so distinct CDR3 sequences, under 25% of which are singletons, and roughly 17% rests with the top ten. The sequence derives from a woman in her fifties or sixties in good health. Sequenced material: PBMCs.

The CDR3 sequence: CATSRDLRDEQFF. In nucleotides, the CDR3 is TGTGCCACCAGCAGAGACCTCCGGGATGAGCAGTTCTTC. The chain joins TRBV15 to TRBJ2-1; D remains ambiguous. This CDR3 has 13 amino acids. V was pared by 0 bases and J by 8 bases, with 8 bases between. Germline CDR1 and CDR2: LNHNV and YYDKDF (reference sequence).